Shown below are 27 T cell receptor beta chains from a single sample sequenced in a study of naive and memory T cell subsets. Four PCR rounds used nested alpha and beta constant region primers plus the SP2 primer. Each CDR3 protein gets one entry after TCRdb re-called the 5' RACE reads with MiXCR. Among roughly 62,000 distinct CDR3 sequences listed, under 8.5% were seen once. A UMI-containing oligonucleotide was joined by 3' ligation to the TCR cDNA template. Receptor source: a male donor in good health.

The chain recombines TRBV6-2 or TRBV6-3 with TRBJ1-2; possible D gene TRBD1, 6 bases. Trimming took off 9 bases at V and 8 bases at J, with 16 bases between the two ends. Germline V gene lookup returns CDR1 MNHEY and CDR2 SVGEGT. This CDR3 is 12 amino acids long. The CDR3 region has the DNA TGTGCCAGTAACCGGGACATAGAAGGCTACACCTTC. It is translated as CASNRDIEGYTF.

CDR3 in amino acids: CASSLTLGLFNNEQFF. For the CDR3, the DNA is TGTGCCAGCAGCCTCACCCTGGGACTGTTTAACAATGAGCAGTTCTTC. The V gene is TRBV27, the J gene TRBJ2-1; a possible D gene is TRBD2 (6 bases). This CDR3 is built from 16 residues. V shed 6 bases and J shed 5 bases, with 20 bases lying between them. Germline V gene data show CDR1 as MNHEY and CDR2 as SMNVEV (reference sequence).

The table lists this clonotype with many counts. The V gene is TRBV9, the J gene TRBJ2-3, with TRBD1 matching over 8 bases. CDR1 and CDR2 from the germline V gene are SGDLS and YYNGEE. V shed 4 bases, J shed 4 bases, and the junction held 11 bases outside the gene matches. This CDR3 region has 16 residues. The CDR3 sequence: CASSPHRQGLADTQYF. CDR3 DNA: TGTGCCAGCAGCCCCCACCGACAGGGGTTAGCAGATACGCAGTATTTT.

Only a few counts were recorded for this clonotype. The junction and the germline gene differ at one end; a read error may be behind it. J is TRBJ1-1 and V is TRBV28; the D gene is possibly TRBD1 (6 bases). CDR3 length: 11 amino acids. Germline values: CDR1 MDHEN, CDR2 SYDVKM. CDR3 in DNA: TGTGCCAGCAGTTCCCTACTCAGGGGCACCTTT. Amino acids: CASSSLLRGTF. Full variable domain (missing parts from reference TRBV28 and TRBJ1-1): DVKVTQSSRYLVKRTGEKVFLECVQDMDHENMFWYRQDPGLGLRLIYFSYDVKMKEKGDIPEGYSVSREKKERFSLILESASTNQTSMYLCASSSLLRGTFGQGTRLTVV.

The sample holds many counts of this clonotype. This rearrangement joins TRBV6-5 to TRBJ1-2; unclear D gene. Trimming removed 5 bases from V and 2 bases from J, with 33 bases in between. Germline CDR1 is MNHEY and CDR2 is SVGAGI. The CDR3 runs 21 residues. CDR3 sequence (DNA): TGTGCCAGCAGTAGCCGCCTAAAGCCAGACGGTCCGGAATTCTTCAACTATGGCTACACCTTC. Its translation is CASSSRLKPDGPEFFNYGYTF.

About this clonotype: A junction boundary mismatches the germline segment, possibly from a read error. The chain employs TRBV20-1 and TRBJ1-1, with D unresolved. The CDR3 has 13 amino acids. Germline V gene sequence: CDR1 DFQATT, CDR2 SNEGSKA (reference sequence). CDR3 sequence: CSARDGLNTEAFF. The CDR3 DNA follows: TGCAGTGCGAGAGACGGCTTGAACACTGAAGCTTTCTTT.

This chain links TRBV12-5 with TRBJ2-1, with TRBD1 matching 11 bases. CDR3 length: 16 amino acids. The trim removed 5 bases at V and 0 bases at J, leaving 3 bases unmatched. The V gene's germline CDR1 is LGHNT and CDR2 FRNRAP. The DNA for the CDR3 is TGTGCTAGTGGTCCCGGGACAGGGGGCTCCTACAATGAGCAGTTCTTC. Its protein product is CASGPGTGGSYNEQFF.

This clonotype came up many times. The gene calls are TRBV20-1 and TRBJ2-7, with 13 positions matching TRBD2. Losses at the gene ends were 1 base for V and 6 bases for J; bases not matched to a gene: 6. The CDR3 is 15 residues long. Germline V gene data show CDR1 as DFQATT and CDR2 as SNEGSKA (reference sequence). CDR3 DNA sequence: TGCAGTGCTAGAGTACTAGCGGGAGGGCCCTTCGAGCAGTACTTC. Protein sequence: CSARVLAGGPFEQYF.

This clonotype occurred many times. J is TRBJ1-1 and V is TRBV20-1; D is possibly TRBD1 (5 bases). V gave up 0 bases and J gave up 10 bases, with 15 bases separating them. The CDR3 sequence is 13 residues long. CDR1 DFQATT and CDR2 SNEGSKA come from the germline V gene (reference sequence). The CDR3 DNA reads as TGCAGTGCTAGAGATCCCCGGGACCACGTAGCTTTCTTT. Its protein is CSARDPRDHVAFF.

This clonotype was seen a handful of times. This rearrangement joins TRBV24-1 to TRBJ2-3, with D possibly being TRBD2 (5 bases). The CDR3 extends over 15 amino acids. V was cut by 4 bases and J by 4 bases, with 14 bases left in between. Germline V gives CDR1 KGHDR, CDR2 SFDVKD. The CDR3 region has the DNA TGTGCCACCAGTGACCCCCGAGGGAACTCAGATACGCAGTATTTT. Protein product: CATSDPRGNSDTQYF.

This clonotype was counted only a few times. The rearrangement uses TRBV11-1 and TRBJ2-1, with 7 nucleotides matching TRBD2. Germline trimming cut 1 base from V and 5 bases from J; bases unmatched to any gene: 5. The CDR3 has 15 residues. From germline, CDR1 is SGHAT and CDR2 FQDESV (reference sequence). CDR3 residues: CASSLVGTIHNEQFF. The CDR3 coding sequence is TGTGCCAGCAGCTTAGTGGGGACTATACACAATGAGCAGTTCTTC.

This clonotype was seen at least ten times. V gene TRBV5-1 combines with J gene TRBJ2-5, with TRBD1 matching 11 bases. V lost 4 bases to trimming and J lost 4 bases; unmatched junction nucleotides: 9. This CDR3 is built from 16 residues. Germline-derived CDR1 and CDR2 are SGHRS and YFSETQ. CDR3 coding DNA: TGCGCCAGCAGCCAATCCGGGACAGGGGGTCGAGAGACCCAGTACTTC. The encoded protein is CASSQSGTGGRETQYF.

This clonotype was seen a handful of times. The J gene is TRBJ2-1, the V gene TRBV29-1; possible D gene TRBD2, 6 bases. From germline, CDR1 is SQVTM and CDR2 ANQGSEA. This CDR3 comprises 13 residues. The DNA of the CDR3 is TGCAGTACTCTAGGAGGGGCCGGGAATGAGCAGTTCTTC. It encodes CSTLGGAGNEQFF.

A few counts support this clonotype. J is TRBJ2-3 and V is TRBV5-8; 12 nucleotides line up with TRBD2. CDR3 length: 18 residues. The germline V gene encodes CDR1 SGHTS and CDR2 YDEGEE. Unmatched junction bases numbered 11, after V lost 2 bases and J lost 4 bases. CDR3 coding DNA: TGTGCCAGCAGCTTCCAGTCGACTAGCGGGAGAGTGTCAGATACGCAGTATTTT. Translated: CASSFQSTSGRVSDTQYF.

The genes are TRBV7-2 and TRBJ2-6; D ambiguous. V was shortened by 6 bases and J by 12 bases, with 6 bases between the two germline ends. Germline loops: CDR1 SGHTA, CDR2 FQGNSA. The CDR3 is 10 residues long. The CDR3 DNA follows: TGTGCCAGCAGATACTCCGTCCTGACTTTC. Its translation is CASRYSVLTF.

This clonotype was observed at least ten times. The chain has TRBV19 and TRBJ2-1; 12 bases agree with TRBD2. Germline loops: CDR1 LNHDA, CDR2 SQIVND (reference sequence). J was trimmed by 10 bases and V by 6 bases; bases with no gene match: 16. This CDR3 spans 17 amino acids. CDR3 loop: CASSERASSGRAEEQFF. The CDR3 nucleotides read TGTGCCAGTAGCGAAAGGGCCTCTAGCGGGAGGGCTGAGGAGCAGTTCTTC.

This clonotype was seen ten or more times. One junction end disagrees with the germline gene, perhaps due to a read error. The chain is built from TRBV12-3 or TRBV12-4 and TRBJ2-3; possible D gene TRBD1, 6 bases. The CDR3 runs 13 residues. The CDR3 nucleotides are TGTGCCAGCCTGCTCCTGGGGGCTGGGCCCGGGATATTT. Protein: CASLLLGAGPGIF.

This clonotype has at least ten counts. The chain recombines TRBV6-6 with TRBJ1-1, with TRBD1 as a possible D gene (5 bases). Germline V gene sequence: CDR1 MNHNY, CDR2 SVGAGI (reference sequence). V was cut by 7 bases and J by 3 bases, with 15 bases left in between. The CDR3 sequence is 14 residues long. The CDR3 coding sequence is TGTGCCAGCACCCCGGGGCAGGGACACACTGAAGCTTTCTTT. Amino acid sequence: CASTPGQGHTEAFF.

This clonotype was counted many times. This rearrangement joins TRBV29-1 to TRBJ2-7, with D perhaps TRBD1 (6 bases). Germline V gene data show CDR1 as SQVTM and CDR2 as ANQGSEA. The CDR3 length is 13 residues. V was clipped by 3 bases and J by 5 bases, with 14 bases between them. In DNA, the CDR3 is TGCAGCGTTGACACAGGGACAAAGAACGAGCAGTACTTC. Translated, it gives CSVDTGTKNEQYF.

This clonotype was seen at least ten times. V usage is TRBV3-1 and J usage is TRBJ2-2, with D unclear. This CDR3 spans 15 amino acids. V was shortened by 4 bases and J by 1 base, with 10 bases between the two germline ends. Germline V gene data show CDR1 as LGHDT and CDR2 as YNNKEL (reference sequence). The CDR3 is CASSLRPKNTGELFF. The CDR3 DNA reads as TGTGCCAGCAGCCTACGACCTAAGAACACCGGGGAGCTGTTTTTT. Drawing the rest from reference TRBV3-1 and TRBJ2-2, the complete variable domain is DTAVSQTPKYLVTQMGNDKSIKCEQNLGHDTMYWYKQDSKKFLKIMFSYNNKELIINETVPNRFSPKSPDKAHLNLHINSLELGDSAVYFCASSLRPKNTGELFFGEGSRLTVL.

V and J are TRBV6-5 and TRBJ2-3; 9 bases are a match to TRBD1. CDR1 MNHEY and CDR2 SVGAGI come from the germline V gene. The ends lost 5 bases at V and 3 bases at J; junction bases unmatched: 9. This CDR3 has 16 amino acids. The CDR3 DNA follows: TGTGCCAGCAGTCCGGTTGGGACAGGGTCGACAGATACGCAGTATTTT. This encodes CASSPVGTGSTDTQYF.

This rearrangement joins TRBV3-1 to TRBJ2-6, with TRBD1 matching over 9 bases. J lost 2 bases, V lost 3 bases, and 5 bases had no gene match. CDR3 length equals 17 residues. The germline V gene has CDR1 LGHDT and CDR2 YNNKEL (reference sequence). In DNA form, the CDR3 reads TGTGCCAGCAGCCACCTGGACAGGGGAACTGGGGCCAACGTCCTGACTTTC. Its translation is CASSHLDRGTGANVLTF.

Details on this clonotype: A much larger clone differs from this one at a single base, so this may be a read error. The chain couples TRBV7-9 to TRBJ2-2, with TRBD1 identical over 9 bases. The V gene end was trimmed by 5 bases and the J gene end by 5 bases; junction bases not matched to a gene: 3. Germline CDR1 is SEHNR and CDR2 is FQNEAQ (reference sequence). This CDR3 has 14 residues. CDR3 in DNA: TGTGCCAGCAGCGATGGGACAGGGACCGGGGAGCTGTTTTTT. Translation: CASSDGTGTGELFF. Full variable domain (rest looked up from reference TRBV7-9 and TRBJ2-2): DTGVSQNPRHKITKRGQNVTFRCDPISEHNRLYWYRQTLGQGPEFLTYFQNEAQLEKSRLLSDRFSAERPKGSFSTLEIQRTEQGDSAMYLCASSDGTGTGELFFGEGSRLTVL.

This clonotype showed up just a few times. The chain has TRBV28 and TRBJ2-5; 13 nucleotides line up with TRBD2. Germline loops: CDR1 MDHEN, CDR2 SYDVKM. Losses at the gene ends were 5 bases for V and 5 bases for J; bases not matched to a gene: 5. The CDR3 sequence is 15 residues long. The CDR3 DNA reads as TGTGCCAGCAGTCGACTAGCGGGGGGCCGGGAGACCCAGTACTTC. Protein sequence: CASSRLAGGRETQYF.

Many counts were recorded for this clonotype. The genes are TRBV20-1 and TRBJ1-5; weak D call: TRBD1 (6 bases). V shed 6 bases and J shed 7 bases, with 19 bases lying between them. Germline CDR1 and CDR2: DFQATT and SNEGSKA (reference sequence). There are 14 residues in the CDR3. This CDR3 reads CSAYDGQTGQPQHF. The CDR3 DNA is TGCAGTGCCTACGACGGACAGACGGGGCAGCCCCAGCATTTT.

This clonotype was seen a few times. The chain joins TRBV6-5 to TRBJ2-7; no definite D call. V lost 3 bases and J lost 2, with 14 bases in between. Germline assignment: CDR1 MNHEY and CDR2 SVGAGI. The CDR3 extends over 15 amino acids. CDR3 in amino acids: CASSYWQTETYEQYF. The CDR3 nucleotides read TGTGCCAGCAGTTATTGGCAGACGGAGACCTACGAGCAGTACTTC.

This clonotype was counted only a few times. V usage is TRBV29-1 and J usage is TRBJ2-3; 11 positions match TRBD2. V lost 5 bases and J lost 4; bases outside the gene matches: 2. This CDR3 comprises 13 residues. Per the germline V gene, CDR1 is SQVTM and CDR2 is ANQGSEA. In nucleotides, the CDR3 is TGCAGCGTTCTAGCGGGGGGCCCAGATACGCAGTATTTT. Protein: CSVLAGGPDTQYF.